This T cell receptor (beta chain) was captured in a study of CD8 T cells in ankylosing spondylitis. In TCRdb, the 5' RACE reads were re-called with MiXCR into one record per CDR3 protein. The sample has 700,000 to 850,000 distinct CDR3 sequences, roughly 10% seen once. A note on this clonotype: As yet, its antigen is unknown.

Notes on the study in general: The study identified a TCR beta motif of seven or eight highly homologous variants that appeared characteristic of ankylosing spondylitis blood.

CDR1 and CDR2 (germline): MDHEN, SYDVKM. V lost 7 bases to trimming and J lost 6 bases; unmatched junction nucleotides: 17. CDR3 length: 16 amino acids. The chain couples TRBV28 to TRBJ2-7; 8 positions agree with TRBD1. This sequence originates from a male donor with ankylosing spondylitis. The sequencing sample was made of blood, either unsorted or a sorted T cell fraction (not recorded which). Written as DNA, the CDR3 is TGTGCCAGCACCCCTTCAACCCGAGGACAGGGCGTCGAGCAGTACTTC. It translates to CASTPSTRGQGVEQYF.